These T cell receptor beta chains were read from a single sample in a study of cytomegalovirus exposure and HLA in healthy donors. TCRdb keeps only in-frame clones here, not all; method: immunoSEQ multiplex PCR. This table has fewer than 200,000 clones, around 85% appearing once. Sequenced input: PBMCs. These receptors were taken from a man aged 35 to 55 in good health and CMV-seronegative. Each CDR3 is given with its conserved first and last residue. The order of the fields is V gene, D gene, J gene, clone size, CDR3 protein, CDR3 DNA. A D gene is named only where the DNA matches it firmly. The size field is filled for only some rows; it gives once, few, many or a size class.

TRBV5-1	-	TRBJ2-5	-	CASSLGQAQETQYF	TGCGCCAGCAGCTTGGGTCAGGCACAAGAGACCCAGTACTTC
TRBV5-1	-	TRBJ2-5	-	CASSSGSQETQYF	TGCGCCAGCAGCTCAGGATCTCAAGAGACCCAGTACTTC
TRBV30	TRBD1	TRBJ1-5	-	CAWSPRGGDRGNQPQHF	TGTGCCTGGAGTCCTCGAGGCGGGGACAGGGGCAATCAGCCCCAGCATTTT
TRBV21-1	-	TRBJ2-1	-	CASSEIGGTVSSYNEQFF	TGTGCCAGCAGCGAAATTGGGGGGACAGTGAGCTCCTACAATGAGCAGTTCTTC
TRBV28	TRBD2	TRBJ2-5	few	CASSRWVSGGMETQYF	TGTGCCAGCAGCCGTTGGGTTAGCGGGGGTATGGAGACCCAGTACTTC
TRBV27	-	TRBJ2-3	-	CASSLRGGDTQYF	TGTGCCAGCAGTTTAAGGGGAGGAGATACGCAGTATTTT
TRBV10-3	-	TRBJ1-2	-	CAISESSYYGYTF	TGTGCCATCAGTGAGTCCTCGTACTATGGCTACACCTTC
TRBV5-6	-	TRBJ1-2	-	CASSFVDRILNYGYTF	TGTGCCAGCAGCTTTGTCGACAGGATTCTTAACTATGGCTACACCTTC
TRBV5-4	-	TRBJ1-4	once	CASSSGGRGGEKLFF	TGTGCCAGCAGTTCGGGGGGGCGAGGGGGTGAAAAACTGTTTTTT
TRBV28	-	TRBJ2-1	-	CASSLFAYNEQFF	TGTGCCAGCAGTTTGTTCGCGTACAATGAGCAGTTCTTC
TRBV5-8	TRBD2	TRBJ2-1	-	CASSPRLAPGSEQFF	TGTGCCAGCAGCCCTAGACTAGCTCCGGGGAGCGAGCAGTTCTTC
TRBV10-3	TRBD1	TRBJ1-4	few	CAISESGRQGTEKLFF	TGTGCCATCAGTGAGTCAGGAAGACAGGGCACTGAAAAACTGTTTTTT
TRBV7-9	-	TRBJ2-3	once	CASNPGADTQYF	TGTGCCAGCAACCCGGGGGCAGATACGCAGTATTTT
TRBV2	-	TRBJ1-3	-	CASSARGSESGNTIYF	TGTGCCAGCAGTGCCAGGGGTTCGGAGTCTGGAAACACCATATATTTT
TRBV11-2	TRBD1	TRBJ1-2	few	CASSSDRDRGLIGGGYTF	TGTGCCAGCAGCTCGGACCGGGACAGGGGATTAATAGGCGGTGGCTACACCTTC
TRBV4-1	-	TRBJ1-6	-	CASSQDTESSPLHF	TGCGCCAGCAGCCAAGATACGGAGTCTTCACCCCTCCACTTT
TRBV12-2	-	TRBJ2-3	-	CASRLPQGTSSITDTQYF	TGTGCAAGTCGCTTACCACAAGGGACTAGCTCCATCACAGATACGCAGTATTTT
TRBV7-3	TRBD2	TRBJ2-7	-	CASSSRRGEEQYF	TGTGCCAGCAGCTCCCGACGGGGGGAGGAGCAGTACTTC
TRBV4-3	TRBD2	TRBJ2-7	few	CASSQAAGTSGGIWGIEQYF	TGCGCCAGCAGCCAAGCCGCCGGGACTAGCGGGGGTATCTGGGGGATCGAGCAGTACTTC
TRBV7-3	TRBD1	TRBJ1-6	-	CASSPTGGGSPLHF	TGTGCCAGCAGCCCGACAGGGGGCGGTTCACCCCTCCACTTT
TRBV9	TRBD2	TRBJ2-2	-	CASSVDVAGAYTGELFF	TGTGCCAGCAGCGTAGACGTAGCGGGGGCCTACACCGGGGAGCTGTTTTTT
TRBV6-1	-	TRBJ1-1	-	CASVRGVGTEAFF	TGTGCCAGCGTGCGGGGTGTGGGCACTGAAGCTTTCTTT
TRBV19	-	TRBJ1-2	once	CASSSRGSGGTGYTF	TGTGCCAGTAGTTCCCGGGGCTCGGGGGGGACCGGCTACACCTTC
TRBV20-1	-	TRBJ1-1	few	CSARQEAEAFF	TGCAGTGCTCGGCAGGAGGCAGAAGCTTTCTTT